Here is one T cell receptor beta chain with its context. Its antigen is as yet unknown. These data are taken from a study of cytomegalovirus exposure and HLA in healthy donors. On the study more broadly: The same platform as the 666 first-cohort repertoires was used for the roughly 130 validation repertoires, a later analysis reported.

Findings of the study overall: Per published reports, the classifier diagnosed cytomegalovirus status with high specificity and sensitivity.

Measured with immunoSEQ multiplex PCR; TCRdb has only the in-frame clones, and not every one. This table holds more than 50,000 clones, roughly 94% found once. With 7 bases removed from V and 1 base from J, the gap between germline ends came to 13 bases. This CDR3 spans 14 amino acids. Germline CDR1 and CDR2: MNHEY and SVGAGI. The sequence came from a man aged 18 to 29 in good health and CMV-seronegative. The rearrangement uses TRBV6-5 and TRBJ1-1; D may be TRBD1 (5 bases). Input material: PBMCs. CDR3 nucleotides: TGTGCCAGCATTGTACCCGGACAGAACACTGAAGCTTTCTTT. It is translated as CASIVPGQNTEAFF.